The clone carrying this TCR beta chain was detected ten times or more. The sample belongs to a study of metastatic and nonmetastatic thyroid tumors. Prior to thyroid surgery, none of the patients had received any treatment. Using MiXCR, TCRdb re-called clones from the PCR reads. Here the sample spans approximately 65,000 clones, about 4% being singletons. The sequence came from a female donor with papillary thyroid cancer or a benign thyroid nodule (not recorded which). Some clones in this sample may be carry-over from other donors' samples. The sample taken for sequencing was blood.

The CDR3 DNA follows: TGCAGCGTTGGAAGGGTCACAGATACGCAGTATTTT. Translation gives CSVGRVTDTQYF. The chain employs TRBV29-1 and TRBJ2-3, with D unresolved. The V end was cut by 4 bases, the J end by 2 bases, with 7 bases between. The CDR3 is 12 amino acids. CDR1 is SQVTM, CDR2 ANQGSEA, per germline.